The clone carrying this T cell receptor (beta chain) was counted only a few times. The TCR beta library used iRepertoire HTBI primers with Arm-PCR amplification of CDR3. TCRdb re-analysed the multiplex PCR reads in MiXCR, keeping a single row per CDR3 protein. The sample has roughly 700,000 distinct CDR3 sequences, around 30% seen once. This entry belongs to a study of regulatory T cells in long-lasting Graves disease. The time point here: persistent/refractory GD, antithyroid drugs over 5 years with positive TRAb. From PBMCs, RNA was extracted and then used to make the TCR library. Sequenced material: peripheral blood mononuclear cells (PBMCs), taken when the disease was refractory, from a patient treated with antithyroid drugs. The TCR comes from a female donor with Graves disease.

CDR3 nucleotide sequence: TGTGCCTGGAGTGTAAATAACAGGGTTTTAAGCTACACCTTC. Its translation is CAWSVNNRVLSYTF. This chain joins TRBV30 and TRBJ1-2; D is possibly TRBD1 (6 bases). The CDR3 loop spans 14 amino acids. Trimming pared 0 bases from V and 9 bases from J, leaving 17 bases between. Germline V gene lookup returns CDR1 GTSNPN and CDR2 SVGIG (reference sequence).